A single sample gave rise to the 30 T cell receptor beta chains below, sequenced in a study of T cell repertoires in cytomegalovirus infection. From the reads, TCRdb called clonotypes with MiXCR, one entry per CDR3 protein. The repertoire holds more than 500,000 distinct CDR3 sequences, with approximately 16% as singletons. Sequenced sample: CD8+ T cells from PBMCs. All receptors come from a human donor in good health (CMV status not recorded). Some clones in this sample may be carry-over from other donors' samples.

The rearrangement uses TRBV10-2 and TRBJ2-1; TRBD2 matches 11 bases. With V trimmed by 8 bases and J by 6 bases, 12 bases remained unmatched. The CDR3 length is 16 residues. CDR1 is WSHSY, CDR2 SAAADI, per germline. The CDR3 loop is CASYGAGLAGGNEQFF. The CDR3 bases are TGCGCCAGCTACGGAGCGGGGCTAGCGGGGGGCAATGAGCAGTTCTTC.

This clonotype was detected ten times or more. The chain combines TRBV12-3 or TRBV12-4 with TRBJ2-1; either TRBD1 or TRBD2 may fit D (5 bases each). CDR3 size: 16 residues. The germline V and J ends were trimmed by 3 bases and 6 bases, with 18 bases remaining between them. The CDR3 loop is CASSFGVNLGVNEQFF. The DNA for the CDR3 is TGTGCCAGCAGTTTCGGGGTTAACTTAGGGGTCAATGAGCAGTTCTTC.

The rearrangement links TRBV28 to TRBJ2-1; D perhaps matches TRBD2 (5 bases). CDR1 and CDR2 (germline): MDHEN, SYDVKM. The V end was cut by 5 bases, the J end by 8 bases, with 13 bases between. The CDR3 contains 13 residues. The CDR3 protein is CASSQGLMDEQFF. CDR3 sequence (DNA): TGTGCCAGCAGTCAAGGACTGATGGATGAGCAGTTCTTC. Looking up the rest from reference TRBV28 and TRBJ2-1 gives the full variable domain: DVKVTQSSRYLVKRTGEKVFLECVQDMDHENMFWYRQDPGLGLRLIYFSYDVKMKEKGDIPEGYSVSREKKERFSLILESASTNQTSMYLCASSQGLMDEQFFGPGTRLTVL.

The CDR3 is CARSLLGGGTYEQYF. In nucleotides, the CDR3 is TGTGCCAGAAGCCTGCTAGGCGGGGGTACTTACGAGCAGTACTTC. The V gene is TRBV11-2, the J gene TRBJ2-7; TRBD2 agrees at 7 bases. V was pared by 9 bases and J by 4 bases, with 15 bases of the junction left unmatched. The CDR3 contains 15 residues. Germline V gives CDR1 SGHAT, CDR2 FQNNGV.

This clonotype has a count of ten or more. A junction end diverges from the germline sequence, so it may reflect a read error. V usage is TRBV28 and J usage is TRBJ2-2, with 7 bases matching TRBD2. CDR1 and CDR2 from the germline V gene are MDHEN and SYDVKM. This CDR3 has 16 residues. As DNA, the CDR3 is TGTGCCAGCAATTTACCCGGGAGGAGTAGGGCCGGGGAGCTGTTTTTT. Protein: CASNLPGRSRAGELFF.

Many counts were recorded for this clonotype. The chain recombines TRBV7-8 with TRBJ1-1; D is unclear. V was trimmed by 0 bases and J by 4 bases, leaving 9 bases between them. Germline values: CDR1 SGHVS, CDR2 FQNEAQ. The CDR3 totals 14 residues. DNA of the CDR3: TGTGCCAGCAGCTTAGCGAAGGTGTTCACTGAAGCTTTCTTT. Translated, it gives CASSLAKVFTEAFF.

The table lists this clonotype with a few counts. The CDR3: CASSGGVGTEAFF. The CDR3 DNA reads TGTGCCAGCAGTGGTGGTGTCGGGACTGAAGCTTTCTTT. The rearrangement links TRBV27 to TRBJ1-1; no reliable D call. V was clipped by 5 bases and J by 5 bases, with 12 bases between them. The CDR3 runs to 13 residues. In germline, CDR1 is MNHEY, CDR2 SMNVEV (reference sequence).

The rearrangement links TRBV20-1 to TRBJ2-3, with D tentatively TRBD1 or TRBD2 (5 bases each). There are 12 residues in the CDR3. Trimming stripped 4 bases from V and 9 bases from J, with 14 bases between. Germline CDR1 DFQATT, CDR2 SNEGSKA (reference sequence). DNA of the CDR3: TGCAGTGCTACCGGGGACCTTGGGACGCAGTATTTT. Translation: CSATGDLGTQYF.

In DNA form, the CDR3 reads TGCAGTGCTAGAGAGGAGGGACTAGCGGGGATGGAGACCCAGTACTTC. This sequence encodes CSAREEGLAGMETQYF. The gene calls are TRBV20-1 and TRBJ2-5, with 13 bases that match TRBD2. Germline CDR1 DFQATT, CDR2 SNEGSKA (reference sequence). V was pared by 0 bases and J by 5 bases, with 6 bases of the junction left unmatched. This CDR3 is 16 amino acids long.

The gene calls are TRBV27 and TRBJ1-3; D unresolved. The CDR3 length is 15 residues. Germline V gene data show CDR1 as MNHEY and CDR2 as SMNVEV (reference sequence). V was cut by 0 bases and J by 0 bases, with 6 bases left in between. CDR3 DNA: TGTGCCAGCAGTTTATCCGTCAGCTCTGGAAACACCATATATTTT. Amino acid sequence: CASSLSVSSGNTIYF.

The V call is TRBV5-4, the J call TRBJ2-7; unclear D gene. This CDR3 contains 12 residues. Germline V gives CDR1 SGHNT, CDR2 YYREEE (reference sequence). Trimming shortened V by 0 bases and J by 7 bases, and 8 bases separated the two germline ends. The CDR3: CASSLEQREQYF. In DNA, the CDR3 is TGTGCCAGCAGCTTGGAACAGAGGGAGCAGTACTTC.

This clonotype showed up many times. The V gene is TRBV4-2, the J gene TRBJ1-4; TRBD1 is a possible D gene (5 bases). Germline CDR1 LGHNA, CDR2 YNFKEQ. This CDR3 is 18 amino acids long. Deletions cut 3 bases from V and 7 bases from J, with 24 bases between. The CDR3 bases are TGTGCCAGCAGCCACCTTTCAGGGTTGGAGGGCTTGTTTGAAAAACTGTTTTTT. Translating gives CASSHLSGLEGLFEKLFF.

This clonotype has ten or more counts. V and J are TRBV29-1 and TRBJ2-1; D is unclear. Trimming stripped 4 bases from V and 2 bases from J, with 9 bases between. Germline V gene sequence: CDR1 SQVTM, CDR2 ANQGSEA. The CDR3 consists of 13 residues. The CDR3 DNA sequence: TGCAGCGTTGTAGGTTCAACCTACAATGAGCAGTTCTTC. Translated: CSVVGSTYNEQFF.

The genes are TRBV20-1 and TRBJ2-3; a weak D match, TRBD2 (5 bases). The CDR3 runs to 13 residues. Per germline, CDR1 DFQATT and CDR2 SNEGSKA (reference sequence). V lost 5 bases and J lost 2, with 11 bases in between. The CDR3 here is CSAPSGDTDTQYF. CDR3 sequence (DNA): TGCAGTGCTCCATCCGGGGACACAGATACGCAGTATTTT.

The chain employs TRBV3-1 and TRBJ1-2; no reliable D call. Germline loops: CDR1 LGHDT, CDR2 YNNKEL (reference sequence). The CDR3 has 15 residues. V lost 0 bases and J lost 2, with 10 bases in between. The CDR3 DNA reads as TGTGCCAGCAGCCAAGATAGATCAGGCAACTATGGCTACACCTTC. Translated, it gives CASSQDRSGNYGYTF.

This clonotype was observed a handful of times. The V gene is TRBV19, the J gene TRBJ2-3; tentatively, D is TRBD1 (6 bases). Trimming removed 10 bases at V and 0 bases at J, with 20 bases between. CDR1 is LNHDA, CDR2 SQIVND, per germline (reference sequence). The CDR3 covers 16 residues. As DNA, the CDR3 is TGTGCCACCAAGCCAGCACAGGGATATAGCACAGATACGCAGTATTTT. Encoded protein: CATKPAQGYSTDTQYF.

The gene calls are TRBV4-1 and TRBJ2-7; tentatively, D is TRBD2 (5 bases). CDR1 MGHRA and CDR2 YSYEKL come from the germline V gene. The CDR3 is 16 residues long. V lost 0 bases to trimming and J lost 3 bases, with 15 bases between them. The CDR3 nucleotides read TGCGCCAGCAGCCAAGAATTGGTCGGGGAAGGCTACGAGCAGTACTTC. Translating it yields CASSQELVGEGYEQYF.

This clonotype was seen a few times. This rearrangement joins TRBV4-2 to TRBJ2-7; TRBD1 matches 7 bases. J gave up 7 bases and V 0 bases, and 9 bases lay outside the gene matches. The CDR3 contains 15 residues. Germline CDR1 reads LGHNA; CDR2 reads YNFKEQ. The CDR3 DNA follows: TGTGCCAGCAGCCAAGATGACAGGGTCTCGGGTGAGCAGTACTTC. Its protein product is CASSQDDRVSGEQYF.

A remark on this clonotype: A much larger clone is a single base away; this may be a read error. The V gene is TRBV4-1, the J gene TRBJ2-1; D might be TRBD1 (5 bases). CDR3 size: 15 residues. Germline V gene lookup returns CDR1 MGHRA and CDR2 YSYEKL. The DNA of the CDR3 is TGCGCCAGCAGCCTCCAGGGTGGGGCATACAGTGAGCAGTTCTTC. Residues: CASSLQGGAYSEQFF.

This clonotype occurred many times. The rearrangement joins TRBV7-9 to TRBJ2-1; 9 bases align to TRBD2. The CDR3 loop spans 17 amino acids. J was trimmed by 6 bases and V by 4 bases; bases with no gene match: 13. Germline V gene lookup returns CDR1 SEHNR and CDR2 FQNEAQ (reference sequence). As DNA, the CDR3 is TGTGCCAGCAGCTCCCCCCCAGGAGTAGCGGGGGTCAATGAGCAGTTCTTC. Its translation: CASSSPPGVAGVNEQFF. Together with reference TRBV7-9 and TRBJ2-1, the CDR3 gives the full variable domain: DTGVSQNPRHKITKRGQNVTFRCDPISEHNRLYWYRQTLGQGPEFLTYFQNEAQLEKSRLLSDRFSAERPKGSFSTLEIQRTEQGDSAMYLCASSSPPGVAGVNEQFFGPGTRLTVL.

This clonotype was seen more than once but under ten times. The genes are TRBV4-2 and TRBJ2-7, with D hard to call. CDR3 length: 14 amino acids. The V and J ends lost 0 bases and 1 base respectively, with 7 bases between them. Germline values: CDR1 LGHNA, CDR2 YNFKEQ. In nucleotides, the CDR3 is TGTGCCAGCAGCCAAGAAGGCATGTCCTACGAGCAGTACTTC. The encoded protein is CASSQEGMSYEQYF.

The gene calls are TRBV12-5 and TRBJ2-7; 9 bases align to TRBD1. The J segment lost 8 bases and the V segment lost 1 base, leaving 12 bases of the junction unmatched. The CDR3 loop spans 16 amino acids. Looked up from germline, CDR1 is LGHNT and CDR2 is FRNRAP. CDR3 coding DNA: TGTGCTAGTGGTTTGGATCCCGCGGACAGGGGATTTCAGCAGTACTTC. It translates to CASGLDPADRGFQQYF.

This clonotype was detected only a few times. The V gene is TRBV5-5, the J gene TRBJ2-1, with D unresolved. This CDR3 has 11 residues. CDR1 and CDR2 (germline): SGHKS, YYEKEE (reference sequence). The germline V and J ends were trimmed by 4 bases and 10 bases, with 9 bases remaining between them. The CDR3 spells CASSPTAEQFF. For the CDR3, the DNA is TGTGCCAGCAGCCCGACGGCAGAGCAGTTCTTC.

This clonotype has a count of ten or more. V and J are TRBV12-3 or TRBV12-4 and TRBJ1-5; 7 bases map to TRBD1. With 4 bases clipped from V and 11 bases from J, the junction kept 5 bases outside the gene matches. The CDR3 consists of 12 residues. The CDR3 here is CASSWDRRTQHF. In nucleotides, the CDR3 is TGTGCCAGCAGTTGGGACAGAAGGACCCAGCATTTT.

V usage is TRBV27 and J usage is TRBJ1-2, with D unresolved. V was trimmed by 6 bases and J by 4 bases, leaving 9 bases between them. The germline V gene has CDR1 MNHEY and CDR2 SMNVEV (reference sequence). The CDR3 length is 12 residues. CDR3 bases: TGTGCCAGCAGGGACTCGGGCTATGGCTACACCTTC. It translates to CASRDSGYGYTF.

This clonotype was picked up many times. DNA for the CDR3: TGTGCCAGCAGTTTAACTCGGGACAACTATGGCTACAATGAGCAGTTCTTC. Translating it yields CASSLTRDNYGYNEQFF. V and J are TRBV27 and TRBJ2-1, with a weak D call TRBD1 (6 bases). The V gene lost 2 bases and the J gene lost 3 bases, with 17 bases spanning the gap. Per the germline V gene, CDR1 is MNHEY and CDR2 is SMNVEV (reference sequence). The CDR3 is 17 residues long.

This clonotype was picked up a small number of times. The chain carries TRBV11-2 and TRBJ2-4; 7 bases agree with TRBD2. Germline CDR1 SGHAT, CDR2 FQNNGV. This CDR3 has 16 amino acids. V lost 1 base to trimming and J lost 6 bases; unmatched junction nucleotides: 9. DNA of the CDR3: TGTGCCAGCAGCTTAGCGTGGCGGGAGACCTCAAACATTCAGTACTTC. Amino acid sequence: CASSLAWRETSNIQYF. Variable domain in full (rest from reference TRBV11-2 and TRBJ2-4): EAGVAQSPRYKIIEKRQSVAFWCNPISGHATLYWYQQILGQGPKLLIQFQNNGVVDDSQLPKDRFSAERLKGVDSTLKIQPAKLEDSAVYLCASSLAWRETSNIQYFGAGTRLSVL.

This clonotype was observed at least ten times. This chain joins TRBV12-3 or TRBV12-4 and TRBJ2-7; no reliable D call. This CDR3 has 15 amino acids. Trimming took off 6 bases at V and 5 bases at J, with 20 bases between the two ends. As DNA, the CDR3 is TGTGCCAGCAGACCCGCTCAGAGTTCCTTCCACGAGCAGTACTTC. Translating gives CASRPAQSSFHEQYF.

CDR3 DNA: TGCAGTGCTAGAGGGGTCGGGGCCTACGAGCAGTACTTC. It encodes CSARGVGAYEQYF. The gene calls are TRBV20-1 and TRBJ2-7, with a tentative D call TRBD2 (5 bases). V was trimmed by 1 base and J by 2 bases, leaving 9 bases between them. This CDR3 spans 13 amino acids. CDR1 and CDR2 from the germline V gene are DFQATT and SNEGSKA (reference sequence).

At least ten counts were recorded for this clonotype. The chain employs TRBV28 and TRBJ2-7, with D perhaps matching TRBD2 (6 bases). This CDR3 is 16 amino acids long. Germline V gene lookup returns CDR1 MDHEN and CDR2 SYDVKM. Trimming shortened V by 8 bases and J by 4 bases, and 24 bases separated the two germline ends. The CDR3 here is CASVSERKGTGYEQYF. CDR3 nucleotides: TGTGCCAGCGTCTCCGAAAGGAAAGGGACTGGTTACGAGCAGTACTTC.